This T cell receptor (beta chain) was identified in a study of blood T cell repertoires in COVID-19. Germline trimming cut 6 bases from V and 7 bases from J; bases unmatched to any gene: 3. This CDR3 is built from 12 residues. Per germline, CDR1 SGHTA and CDR2 FQGNSA. Sequencing was performed with immunoSEQ multiplex PCR; in TCRdb, only in-frame clones are kept and a portion is missing. Among 20,000 to 25,000 clones listed, 80% to 95% were seen once. The TCR originated in a human donor in a cohort sampled during active COVID-19. Sequences were obtained from peripheral blood. This rearrangement joins TRBV7-2 to TRBJ2-1; 7 positions match TRBD1. The CDR3 protein is CASREQGNEQFF. The CDR3, as DNA: TGTGCCAGCAGAGAACAGGGGAATGAGCAGTTCTTC.